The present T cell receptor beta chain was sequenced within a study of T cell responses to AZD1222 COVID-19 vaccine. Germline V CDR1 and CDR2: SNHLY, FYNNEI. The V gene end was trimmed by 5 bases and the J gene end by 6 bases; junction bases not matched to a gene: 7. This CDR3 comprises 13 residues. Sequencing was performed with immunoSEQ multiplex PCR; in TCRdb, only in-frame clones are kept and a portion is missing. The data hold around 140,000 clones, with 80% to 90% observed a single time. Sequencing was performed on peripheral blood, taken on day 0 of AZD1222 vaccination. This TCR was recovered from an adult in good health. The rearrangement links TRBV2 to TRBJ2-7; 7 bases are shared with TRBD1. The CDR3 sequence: CASSTGQLFEQYF. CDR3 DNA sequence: TGTGCCAGCAGTACGGGACAGCTCTTCGAGCAGTACTTC.